This T cell receptor (beta chain) emerged from a study of blood T cell repertoires in COVID-19. About the research overall: The United States, Italy and Spain provided the acute and convalescent COVID-19 samples. In each case, the material was cDNA or gDNA derived from T cells, B-cell-depleted T cells, or PBMCs.

Germline CDR1 reads SGHRS; CDR2 reads YFSETQ. The CDR3 totals 11 residues. Per the original data handling: Estimates of nucleated cell counts were drawn from the amplification of reference gene primers. TCRdb keeps only in-frame clones here, not all; method: immunoSEQ multiplex PCR. V, J and clone size are taken as reported in that table, and D and trimming were inferred from the DNA itself. The data contain over 85,000 clones, roughly 82% of them singletons. The sequence was obtained from a woman aged 60-75 years with acute or convalescent COVID-19. Sample: peripheral blood. The chain uses TRBV5-1 and TRBJ1-2; TRBD1 agrees at 7 bases. This CDR3 reads CPSDRVLGYTF. The CDR3 DNA reads TGCCCCTCCGACAGGGTCCTGGGCTACACCTTC.